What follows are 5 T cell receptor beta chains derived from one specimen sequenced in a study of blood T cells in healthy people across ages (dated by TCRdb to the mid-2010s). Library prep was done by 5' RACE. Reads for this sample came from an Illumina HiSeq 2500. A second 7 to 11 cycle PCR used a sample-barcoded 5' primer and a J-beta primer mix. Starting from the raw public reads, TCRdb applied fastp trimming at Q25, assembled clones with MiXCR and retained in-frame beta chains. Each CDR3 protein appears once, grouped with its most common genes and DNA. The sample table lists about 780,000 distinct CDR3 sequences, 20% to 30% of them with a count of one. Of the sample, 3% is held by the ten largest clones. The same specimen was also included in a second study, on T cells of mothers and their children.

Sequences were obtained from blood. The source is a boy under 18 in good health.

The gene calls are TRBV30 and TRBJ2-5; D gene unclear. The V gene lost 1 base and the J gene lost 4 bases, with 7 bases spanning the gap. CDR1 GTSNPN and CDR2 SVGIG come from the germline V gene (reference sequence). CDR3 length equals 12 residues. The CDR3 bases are TGTGCCTGGAGTGGGGGTACAGAGACCCAGTACTTC. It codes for CAWSGGTETQYF.

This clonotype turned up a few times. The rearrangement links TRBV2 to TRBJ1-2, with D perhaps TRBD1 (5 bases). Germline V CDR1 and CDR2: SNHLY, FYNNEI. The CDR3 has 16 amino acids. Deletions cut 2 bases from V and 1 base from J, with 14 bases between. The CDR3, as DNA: TGTGCCAGCAGTGAATTCTTGACAGCCGTTAACTATGGCTACACCTTC. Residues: CASSEFLTAVNYGYTF.

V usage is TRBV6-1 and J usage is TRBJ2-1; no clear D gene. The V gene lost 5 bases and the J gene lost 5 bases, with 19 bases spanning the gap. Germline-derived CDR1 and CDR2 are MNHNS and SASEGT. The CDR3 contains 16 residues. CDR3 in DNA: TGTGCCAGCAGTTGGGCGTCCTTTTCTACCAACAATGAGCAGTTCTTC. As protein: CASSWASFSTNNEQFF.

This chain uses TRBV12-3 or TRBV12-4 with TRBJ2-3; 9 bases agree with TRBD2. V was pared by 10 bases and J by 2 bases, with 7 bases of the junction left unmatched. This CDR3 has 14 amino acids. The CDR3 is CATNIAGATDTQYF. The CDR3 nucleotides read TGTGCCACCAACATAGCGGGGGCCACAGATACGCAGTATTTT.

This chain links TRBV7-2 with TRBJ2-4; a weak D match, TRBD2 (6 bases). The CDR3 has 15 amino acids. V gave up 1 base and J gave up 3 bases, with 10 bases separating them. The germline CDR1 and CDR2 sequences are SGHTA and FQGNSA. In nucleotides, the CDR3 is TGTGCCAGCAGCTTAGGCGGGGATTACAAAAACATTCAGTACTTC. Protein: CASSLGGDYKNIQYF.